The rows below give T cell receptor beta chains drawn from one sample of a study of cytomegalovirus exposure and HLA in healthy donors. The method was immunoSEQ multiplex PCR; TCRdb's version includes in-frame clones alone and lacks a portion of them. In the table there are 150,000 to 200,000 clones, about 81% of which are singletons. Sequenced input: PBMCs. These receptors were taken from a woman aged 25 to 39 in good health and CMV-seronegative. Each CDR3 is given with its conserved first and last residue. The D gene is left open where the match is weak. The listing skips clone size in some rows; elsewhere it reads once, few, many or a size class.

D	size	J	V	length	DNA	CDR3
TRBD1	NA	TRBJ2-6	TRBV7-2	17	TGTGCCAGCAGCTTTTGGACAGGGCTGGCTGGGGCCAACGTCCTGACTTTC	CASSFWTGLAGANVLTF
TRBD2	NA	TRBJ2-3	TRBV4-2	17	TGTGCCAGCAGCCAAGAGCGGACTAGGTTCGGTACAGATACGCAGTATTTT	CASSQERTRFGTDTQYF
TRBD2	NA	TRBJ2-1	TRBV5-1	17	TGCGCCAGCACCCTGGGGGTAGCGGGCCTCTCCTACAATGAGCAGTTCTTC	CASTLGVAGLSYNEQFF
TRBD1	NA	TRBJ1-3	TRBV30	15	TGTGCGGAGGGCGCGGGACAGGCCTCTGGAAACACCATATATTTT	CAEGAGQASGNTIYF
NA	once	TRBJ2-3	TRBV9	12	TGTGCCAGCAGCTACAACACAGATACGCAGTATTTT	CASSYNTDTQYF
NA	NA	TRBJ1-1	TRBV19	15	TGTGCCAGTAGTATAGGTCCGGGGTTGAACACTGAAGCTTTCTTT	CASSIGPGLNTEAFF
TRBD2	once	TRBJ2-3	TRBV30	16	TGTGCCTGGAGTGTAGGGAATAGCGGGGTCACAGATACGCAGTATTTT	CAWSVGNSGVTDTQYF
TRBD2	NA	TRBJ2-3	TRBV5-6	17	TGTGCCAGCAGCTGGTCTAGCGGGGTATTAGGCACAGATACGCAGTATTTT	CASSWSSGVLGTDTQYF
NA	NA	TRBJ1-3	TRBV5-1	16	TGCGCCAGCAGCAGCACTACAGGGAACTCTGGAAACACCATATATTTT	CASSSTTGNSGNTIYF
TRBD1	NA	TRBJ1-1	TRBV7-2	14	TGTGCCAGCAGCGGCCGGGACAGGGGTACTGAAGCTTTCTTT	CASSGRDRGTEAFF
NA	once	TRBJ2-3	TRBV5-1	14	TGCGCCAGCAGCTTGGAACAGCCGACAGATACGCAGTATTTT	CASSLEQPTDTQYF
TRBD2	NA	TRBJ2-1	TRBV6-1	20	TGTGCCAGCAGTGAAGGGGGACCCCGAACCGGGACTAGCGGATACAATGAGCAGTTCTTC	CASSEGGPRTGTSGYNEQFF
TRBD2	NA	TRBJ2-1	TRBV2	15	TGTGCCAGCAGTCGGAGCGGGGGCTCCTACAATGAGCAGTTCTTC	CASSRSGGSYNEQFF
NA	NA	TRBJ1-4	TRBV30	12	TGTGCCTGGAGTGTACGGAATGAAAAACTGTTTTTT	CAWSVRNEKLFF
NA	NA	TRBJ2-7	TRBV11-1	13	TGTGCCAGCAGCTACGGCGGGACCTACGAGCAGTACTTC	CASSYGGTYEQYF
TRBD1	NA	TRBJ2-5	TRBV7-2	14	TGTGCCAGCAGCTTATTGACAGGGGGAGAGACCCAGTACTTC	CASSLLTGGETQYF
NA	NA	TRBJ2-3	TRBV7-3	14	TGTGCCAGCAGCTTAGGAAACGGGGGAGATACGCAGTATTTT	CASSLGNGGDTQYF
TRBD1	few	TRBJ2-4	TRBV28	15	TGTGCCAGCAGTTTATCAGCAACAGGGGGAAACATTCAGTACTTC	CASSLSATGGNIQYF
TRBD2	NA	TRBJ2-3	TRBV5-1	17	TGCGCCAGCAGCTTGGCAGGACTAGCGAGTAGCACAGATACGCAGTATTTT	CASSLAGLASSTDTQYF
NA	few	TRBJ2-1	TRBV5-6	16	TGTGCCAGCAGCTTGGATAGCGGCTTCTCCTACAATGAGCAGTTCTTC	CASSLDSGFSYNEQFF
TRBD1	once	TRBJ2-3	TRBV5-1	14	TGCGCCAGCAGCAAGACAGGGCCCGCAGATACGCAGTATTTT	CASSKTGPADTQYF
TRBD2	NA	TRBJ2-2	TRBV4-2	15	TGTGCCAGCAGCCGGATGAGCGGGGACACCGGGGAGCTGTTTTTT	CASSRMSGDTGELFF
NA	NA	TRBJ1-1	TRBV19	15	TGTGCCAGTAGTATAGGAGGGCAGAAGGACACTGAAGCTTTCTTT	CASSIGGQKDTEAFF
TRBD1	NA	TRBJ2-7	TRBV5-5	16	TGTGCCAGCAGCCCGGGACAGGCCCAGAGCTCCTACGAGCAGTACTTC	CASSPGQAQSSYEQYF
NA	NA	TRBJ1-5	TRBV6-1	16	TGTGCCAGCAGTGAAAGCTTTCGGGGGGGCAATCAGCCCCAGCATTTT	CASSESFRGGNQPQHF
TRBD1	NA	TRBJ2-7	TRBV6-5	14	TGTGCCAGCAGCTCGGGACAGGGAGCCTACGAGCAGTACTTC	CASSSGQGAYEQYF
TRBD1	NA	TRBJ1-2	TRBV4-1	17	TGCGCCAGCAGCAAAGAGGATACAGGGGAAGGGTACTATGGCTACACCTTC	CASSKEDTGEGYYGYTF
NA	NA	TRBJ2-1	TRBV5-1	15	TGCGCCAGCAGCTACTCGGACTCAAATTGGAATGAGCAGTTCTTC	CASSYSDSNWNEQFF
TRBD1	NA	TRBJ1-1	TRBV7-9	14	TGTGCCAGCAGCTTTAAGGGGGCAAGGGCTGAAGCTTTCTTT	CASSFKGARAEAFF
NA	few	TRBJ2-4	TRBV28	13	TGTGCCAGCAGTGATAGGAGTCAAAACATTCAGTACTTC	CASSDRSQNIQYF
TRBD2	NA	TRBJ2-1	TRBV28	18	TGTGCCAGCAGTCAATTCGGGTTCGGGGGGGCCTCCTACAATGAGCAGTTCTTC	CASSQFGFGGASYNEQFF
TRBD1	NA	TRBJ1-4	TRBV30	15	TGTGCCTGGAGCCACCCGGGACAGGGCGGTGAAAAACTGTTTTTT	CAWSHPGQGGEKLFF
NA	NA	TRBJ1-1	TRBV30	13	TGTGCCTCGGAAAGGGGGTGGACGGCTGAAGCTTTCTTT	CASERGWTAEAFF
TRBD1	NA	TRBJ1-5	TRBV23-1	20	TGCGCCAGCAGTCAACCGGAACGAAACGTAGCGGGACAGGGCTATCAGCCCCAGCATTTT	CASSQPERNVAGQGYQPQHF
NA	NA	TRBJ1-5	TRBV6-6	16	TGTGCCAGCAGTTATGGGCGGGGGTCCGCCAATCAGCCCCAGCATTTT	CASSYGRGSANQPQHF
NA	NA	TRBJ1-4	TRBV18	15	TGTGCCAGCTCACTAGTCGTCAGGGGTAATGAAAAACTGTTTTTT	CASSLVVRGNEKLFF
NA	NA	TRBJ2-2	TRBV25-1	16	TGTGCCAGCAGTGAATGGCCTAGTCGCGGCACCGGGGAGCTGTTTTTT	CASSEWPSRGTGELFF
NA	NA	TRBJ2-7	TRBV11-3	13	TGTGCCAGCAGCTTATTCAGTAACTACGAGCAGTACTTC	CASSLFSNYEQYF
NA	many	TRBJ1-4	TRBV5-1	14	TGCGCCAGCAGCTTGAGCTCAACTAATGAAAAACTGTTTTTT	CASSLSSTNEKLFF
NA	NA	TRBJ1-1	TRBV9	13	TGTGCCAGCAGCACCAATACAGGGTCCGAAGCTTTCTTT	CASSTNTGSEAFF
NA	NA	TRBJ2-2	TRBV5-1	14	TGCGCCAGCAGCCCCGGACAGAACACCGGGGAGCTGTTTTTT	CASSPGQNTGELFF
TRBD2	NA	TRBJ2-5	TRBV5-1	15	TGCGCCAGCAGCGTGACTAGCGGATCCAAGATGACCCAGTACTTC	CASSVTSGSKMTQYF
NA	NA	TRBJ2-7	TRBV15	15	TGTGCCACCAGCAGAGAACTTCCTGTATCCTACGAGCAGTACTTC	CATSRELPVSYEQYF
TRBD1	NA	TRBJ2-5	TRBV6-1	13	TGTGCCAGCAGTACCAACAGGGGGGAGACCCAGTACTTC	CASSTNRGETQYF
NA	NA	TRBJ2-1	TRBV9	15	TGTGCCAGCAGCGTAGCCCCCCTTGGAGGGAATGAGCAGTTCTTC	CASSVAPLGGNEQFF